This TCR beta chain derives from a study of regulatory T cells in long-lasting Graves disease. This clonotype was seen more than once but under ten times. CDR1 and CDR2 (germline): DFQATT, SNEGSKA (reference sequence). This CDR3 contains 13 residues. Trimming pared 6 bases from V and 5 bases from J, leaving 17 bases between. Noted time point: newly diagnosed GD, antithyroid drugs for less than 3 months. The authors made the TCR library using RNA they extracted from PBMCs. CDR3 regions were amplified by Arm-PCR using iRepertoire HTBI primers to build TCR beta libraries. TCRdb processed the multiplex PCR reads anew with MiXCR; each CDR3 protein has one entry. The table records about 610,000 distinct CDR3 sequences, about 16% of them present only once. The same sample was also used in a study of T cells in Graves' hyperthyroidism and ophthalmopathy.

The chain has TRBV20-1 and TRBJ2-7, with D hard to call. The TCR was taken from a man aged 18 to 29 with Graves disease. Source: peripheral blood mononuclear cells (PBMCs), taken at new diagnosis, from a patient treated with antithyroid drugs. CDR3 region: CSASLGGQDEQYF. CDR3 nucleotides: TGCAGTGCCTCCCTCGGTGGCCAGGACGAGCAGTACTTC.